The rows below give T cell receptor beta chains drawn from one sample of a study of metastatic and nonmetastatic thyroid tumors. TCRdb redid the clone calls on the PCR reads using MiXCR. Of 7,500 to 10,000 clones listed, approximately 11% are singletons. Sequenced material: tumor tissue. The receptors derive from a female donor with papillary thyroid cancer or a benign thyroid nodule (not recorded which). Some clones in this sample may be carry-over from other donors' samples. CDR3s include the opening cysteine and the closing phenylalanine or tryptophan. Each record gives: D gene, V gene, J gene, clone size, CDR3 protein, CDR3 DNA. A D gene is named only where the DNA matches it firmly. The listing skips clone size in some rows; elsewhere it reads once, few, many or a size class.

.,TRBV28,TRBJ1-5,few,CASSPGHVNQPQHF,TGTGCCAGCAGTCCCGGACACGTCAATCAGCCCCAGCATTTT
TRBD2,TRBV20-1,TRBJ2-1,many,CSARSRTSFVGEQFF,TGCAGTGCTAGATCCCGGACTAGCTTTGTGGGTGAGCAGTTCTTC
.,TRBV27,TRBJ2-1,medium-sized,CASSLGYWGYNEQFF,TGTGCCAGCAGTTTAGGCTACTGGGGGTACAATGAGCAGTTCTTC
TRBD2,TRBV4-2,TRBJ2-5,.,CASSEASGRIGTQYF,TGTGCCAGCAGCGAGGCTAGCGGGAGAATCGGGACCCAGTACTTC
.,TRBV12-5,TRBJ1-1,.,CARETGHLNTEAFF,TGTGCTAGAGAAACGGGACATTTGAACACTGAAGCTTTCTTT
.,TRBV20-1,TRBJ1-1,many,CSARETGHLNTEAFF,TGCAGTGCTAGAGAAACGGGACATTTGAACACTGAAGCTTTCTTT
.,TRBV20-1,TRBJ1-1,many,CSARGSRPNEAFF,TGCAGTGCTAGAGGATCCAGACCAAATGAAGCTTTCTTT
TRBD2,TRBV7-3,TRBJ2-2,many,CASRAEGGRGELFF,TGTGCCTCCAGGGCGGAGGGAGGGCGCGGGGAGCTGTTTTTT
.,TRBV28,TRBJ1-2,few,CASSWGDFVYTF,TGTGCCAGCAGTTGGGGAGATTTTGTCTACACCTTC
.,TRBV10-3,TRBJ2-7,medium-sized,CAISAKGRSYEQYF,TGTGCCATCAGTGCGAAAGGAAGGTCCTACGAGCAGTACTTC
TRBD2,TRBV11-2,TRBJ2-3,many,CASSSGTSTDTQYF,TGTGCCAGCAGCTCAGGGACTAGTACAGATACGCAGTATTTT
TRBD2,TRBV20-1,TRBJ2-1,many,CSADLAGRANEQFF,TGCAGTGCCGACTTAGCGGGCCGGGCCAATGAGCAGTTCTTC
.,TRBV28,TRBJ1-2,medium-sized,CASKSINYGYTF,TGTGCCAGCAAAAGTATTAACTATGGCTACACCTTC
.,TRBV11-3,TRBJ2-2,many,CASSFFFSGELFF,TGTGCCAGCAGCTTTTTTTTTTCCGGGGAGCTGTTTTTT
.,TRBV19,TRBJ1-1,medium-sized,CASSSGAAEAFF,TGTGCCAGTAGTAGCGGGGCTGCTGAAGCTTTCTTT
.,TRBV3-1,TRBJ1-2,many,CASSQEWGYTF,TGTGCCAGCAGCCAAGAGTGGGGCTACACCTTC
.,TRBV5-1,TRBJ2-5,many,CASSLGQQETQYF,TGCGCCAGCAGCTTGGGACAACAAGAGACCCAGTACTTC
TRBD1,TRBV3-1,TRBJ1-1,many,CASSQGDRDRGAFF,TGTGCCAGCAGCCAAGGAGACCGGGACAGGGGAGCTTTCTTT
.,TRBV7-2,TRBJ2-3,many,CASSLTAASTDTQYF,TGTGCCAGCAGCTTAACAGCGGCTAGCACAGATACGCAGTATTTT
TRBD2,TRBV6-4,TRBJ2-3,few,CASSDSGTSGGDTDTQYF,TGTGCCAGCAGTGACTCAGGGACTAGCGGGGGAGACACAGATACGCAGTATTTT
.,TRBV3-1,TRBJ1-2,once,CASSLRSPSYGYTF,TGTGCCAGCAGCCTCCGCAGTCCCTCCTATGGCTACACCTTC
.,TRBV20-1,TRBJ1-2,.,CSAREARRLQVLSGYTF,TGCAGTGCTAGAGAGGCTCGACGTCTACAGGTTTTAAGTGGCTACACCTTC
TRBD2,TRBV20-1,TRBJ2-4,many,CSAIAGAKNIQYF,TGCAGTGCTATAGCGGGAGCCAAAAACATTCAGTACTTC
.,TRBV6-2/TRBV6-3,TRBJ2-5,medium-sized,CASSQQETQYF,TGTGCCAGCAGCCAACAAGAGACCCAGTACTTC
.,TRBV19,TRBJ2-1,many,CASSIGGGAGEGNEQFF,TGTGCCAGTAGTATAGGAGGAGGGGCAGGGGAGGGGAATGAGCAGTTCTTC
TRBD1,TRBV6-6,TRBJ1-5,medium-sized,CASRAGDRGRAYSNQPQHF,TGTGCCAGCCGTGCGGGGGACAGGGGGAGGGCTTATAGCAATCAGCCCCAGCATTTT
.,TRBV28,TRBJ2-1,many,CASSLKAGQFF,TGTGCCAGCAGTTTAAAGGCAGGGCAGTTCTTC
TRBD1,TRBV2,TRBJ2-1,medium-sized,CASSGQGARNEQFF,TGTGCCAGCAGTGGACAGGGGGCGCGAAATGAGCAGTTCTTC
.,TRBV27,TRBJ1-4,.,CASSLFGYNEQFFGPGCIDEKLFF,.
TRBD2,TRBV29-1,TRBJ2-7,.,CSVGHGTSGGCYEQYF,TGCAGCGTTGGCCACGGGACTAGCGGGGGATGCTACGAGCAGTACTTC
.,TRBV19,TRBJ1-5,many,CASSIVRTALGNQPQHF,TGTGCCAGTAGTATAGTCAGGACGGCCCTAGGCAATCAGCCCCAGCATTTT
TRBD2,TRBV3-1,TRBJ2-1,many,CASSQAGSGRNNEQFF,TGTGCCAGCAGCCAAGCGGGAAGCGGGAGGAACAATGAGCAGTTCTTC
.,TRBV5-1,TRBJ1-1,medium-sized,CASSLGSMNTEAFF,TGCGCCAGCAGCTTGGGCAGCATGAACACTGAAGCTTTCTTT
.,TRBV28,TRBJ2-7,.,CAGRCLYEQYF,TGTGCCGGCCGGTGTTTGTACGAGCAGTACTTC
.,TRBV20-1,TRBJ1-1,.,CSARGGDWNTEAFF,TGCAGTGCCAGGGGTGGGGATTGGAACACTGAAGCTTTCTTT
.,TRBV11-2,TRBJ1-1,many,CASSSGRAEAFF,TGTGCCAGCAGCTCGGGGAGGGCTGAAGCTTTCTTT
.,TRBV2,TRBJ1-2,medium-sized,CASSDDPTYGYTF,TGTGCCAGCAGTGACGACCCGACCTATGGCTACACCTTC
TRBD1,TRBV20-1,TRBJ1-2,medium-sized,CSARRGDRFRSNYGYTF,TGCAGTGCTAGGCGAGGGGACAGGTTTCGTTCTAACTATGGCTACACCTTC
.,TRBV11-2,TRBJ1-1,many,CASSLSRFTPEAFF,TGTGCCAGCAGCTTATCCAGGTTTACCCCGGAAGCTTTCTTT
TRBD1,TRBV6-5,TRBJ1-5,medium-sized,CASSYWRDRGPQPQHF,TGTGCCAGCAGTTACTGGCGGGACAGGGGGCCTCAGCCCCAGCATTTT
TRBD2,TRBV2,TRBJ2-1,.,CASSGPGRTTLLYEQFF,TGTGCCAGCAGCGGCCCCGGGAGGACCACCCTCTTGTATGAGCAGTTCTTC
.,TRBV30,TRBJ1-4,many,CAGFTATNEKLFF,TGTGCCGGCTTTACCGCAACTAATGAAAAACTGTTTTTT
.,TRBV10-1,TRBJ2-2,medium-sized,CASSESLNTGELFF,TGCGCCAGCAGTGAAAGTTTGAACACCGGGGAGCTGTTTTTT
.,TRBV10-3,TRBJ2-1,many,CAIKGDSGRGVDEQFF,TGTGCCATCAAAGGCGATTCCGGGCGAGGAGTCGATGAGCAGTTCTTC
TRBD1,TRBV20-1,TRBJ1-1,many,CSARPGQSVEAFF,TGCAGTGCTCGACCGGGACAGTCTGTGGAAGCTTTCTTT
.,TRBV7-9,TRBJ2-2,many,CASSPQGGTGELFF,TGTGCCAGCAGCCCTCAGGGTGGTACCGGGGAGCTGTTTTTT
.,TRBV28,TRBJ1-2,medium-sized,CASSFRGYGYTF,TGTGCCAGCAGTTTTAGGGGATATGGCTACACCTTC
.,TRBV2,TRBJ2-2,medium-sized,CASSEARSNTGELFF,TGTGCCAGCAGTGAAGCGCGTTCGAACACCGGGGAGCTGTTTTTT
.,TRBV20-1,TRBJ2-1,many,CSARDETRRLYEQFF,TGCAGTGCTAGAGATGAGACTAGGAGGCTCTATGAGCAGTTCTTC
.,TRBV20-1,TRBJ1-2,.,CSARDRRPRVMYGYTF,TGCAGTGCTAGAGATAGACGCCCCCGTGTCATGTATGGCTACACCTTC
.,TRBV6-1,TRBJ2-5,.,CASSRGHLYETQYF,TGTGCCAGCAGCCGCGGTCATCTTTACGAGACCCAGTACTTC
.,TRBV24-1,TRBJ2-1,medium-sized,CATQSTGRYNEQFF,TGTGCCACGCAGTCTACTGGTCGGTACAATGAGCAGTTCTTC
.,TRBV28,TRBJ2-3,medium-sized,CASSLGGFPDTQYF,TGTGCCAGCAGTTTAGGGGGGTTTCCAGATACGCAGTATTTT
TRBD1,TRBV6-5,TRBJ1-4,few,CASSYSAGTGCIDEKLFF,TGTGCCAGCAGTTACTCGGCCGGGACAGGGTGTATTGATGAAAAACTGTTTTTT
.,TRBV9,TRBJ2-1,many,CASSVRAKPGHRISNEQFF,TGTGCCAGCAGCGTAAGGGCCAAACCGGGACATAGGATAAGCAATGAGCAGTTCTTC
.,TRBV13,TRBJ2-5,many,CASSLWFGGNINPTQYF,TGTGCCAGCAGCTTATGGTTTGGAGGGAACATTAACCCGACCCAGTACTTC
TRBD1,TRBV2,TRBJ2-3,many,CASRRPGQGLPDTQYF,TGTGCCAGCCGGCGGCCGGGACAGGGGCTTCCAGATACGCAGTATTTT
.,TRBV24-1,TRBJ2-5,medium-sized,CATGDTRGLETQYF,TGTGCCACGGGGGACACCCGGGGATTAGAGACCCAGTACTTC
.,TRBV28,TRBJ2-7,large,CASSYQGYEQYF,TGTGCCAGCAGTTACCAGGGCTACGAGCAGTACTTC
.,TRBV25-1,TRBJ1-4,many,CASSEAGGEKLFF,TGTGCCAGCAGTGAGGCGGGCGGTGAAAAACTGTTTTTT